These 12 T cell receptor beta chains were all obtained from the same sample, sequenced in a study of T-cell memory formation after mild COVID-19. TCRdb reanalysed the 5' RACE reads using MiXCR and keeps one entry per CDR3 protein. Here the sample spans 550,000 to 650,000 distinct CDR3 sequences, roughly 17% being singletons. Sequenced: PBMCs or a T cell subset sorted from them (not recorded which). The receptors shown here come from an adult woman who had mild COVID-19 (a few samples of this study predate the infection). Cell type and time point are not known.

This clonotype was seen only a few times. The chain links TRBV5-1 to TRBJ2-3; the D call may be TRBD1 or TRBD2 (5 bases each). With 4 bases removed from V and 3 bases from J, the gap between germline ends came to 12 bases. This CDR3 comprises 14 residues. Germline V gene lookup returns CDR1 SGHRS and CDR2 YFSETQ. The CDR3 nucleotides are TGCGCCAGCAGCGAGGGGCTAGGGACAGATACGCAGTATTTT. It specifies CASSEGLGTDTQYF.

This clonotype showed up just a few times. The chain recombines TRBV27 with TRBJ2-5; D is unresolved. Germline V CDR1 and CDR2: MNHEY, SMNVEV (reference sequence). CDR3 length: 14 amino acids. V lost 0 bases and J lost 4, with 9 bases in between. As DNA, the CDR3 is TGTGCCAGCAGTTTATCACGGATCACAGAGACCCAGTACTTC. As protein: CASSLSRITETQYF.

Ten or more counts support this clonotype. V is TRBV12-3 or TRBV12-4 and J is TRBJ2-7, with TRBD2 matching 11 bases. CDR3 length equals 17 residues. Trimming took 3 bases from V and 0 from J; bases not matched to a gene: 7. The CDR3 nucleotides read TGTGCCAGCAGTTTTTGGCTAGCGGGAGGTTACTCCTACGAGCAGTACTTC. As protein: CASSFWLAGGYSYEQYF.

The chain couples TRBV18 to TRBJ1-2; TRBD1 aligns across 7 bases. From germline, CDR1 is KGHSH and CDR2 LQKENI. The CDR3 has 14 residues. The ends lost 4 bases at V and 3 bases at J; junction bases unmatched: 5. In DNA form, the CDR3 reads TGTGCCAGCTCACAGGAAACAGGGGACTATGGCTACACCTTC. Translated: CASSQETGDYGYTF.

This clonotype was picked up many times. The rearrangement joins TRBV7-9 to TRBJ2-3; 7 bases are shared with TRBD2. This CDR3 spans 15 amino acids. With V trimmed by 5 bases and J by 0 bases, 5 bases remained unmatched. Germline CDR1 and CDR2: SEHNR and FQNEAQ (reference sequence). CDR3 residues: CASSPLAASTDTQYF. The CDR3 DNA is TGTGCCAGCAGCCCCCTAGCGGCTAGCACAGATACGCAGTATTTT. The whole variable domain, remainder taken from reference TRBV7-9 and TRBJ2-3, is DTGVSQNPRHKITKRGQNVTFRCDPISEHNRLYWYRQTLGQGPEFLTYFQNEAQLEKSRLLSDRFSAERPKGSFSTLEIQRTEQGDSAMYLCASSPLAASTDTQYFGPGTRLTVL.

The V call is TRBV7-9, the J call TRBJ1-6; 7 bases fit TRBD1. Germline V gene sequence: CDR1 SEHNR, CDR2 FQNEAQ (reference sequence). The CDR3 totals 16 residues. V shed 5 bases, J shed 3 bases, and the junction held 7 bases outside the gene matches. Here the CDR3 DNA reads TGTGCCAGCAGCCTACTACAGGGGAACTATAATTCACCCCTCCACTTT. Translating gives CASSLLQGNYNSPLHF.

The J gene is TRBJ2-3, the V gene TRBV6-2 or TRBV6-3; D unresolved. V lost 2 bases and J lost 6, with 9 bases in between. CDR3 size: 13 residues. Looked up from germline, CDR1 is MNHEY and CDR2 is SVGEGT. The DNA for the CDR3 is TGTGCCAGCAGTTACGGGCCGTGGGATACGCAGTATTTT. It specifies CASSYGPWDTQYF.

The chain uses TRBV11-2 and TRBJ2-2, with 13 bases lining up with TRBD2. The CDR3 extends over 18 amino acids. Germline V gene sequence: CDR1 SGHAT, CDR2 FQNNGV. The junction had 5 bases not matched to a gene; V was cut back by 4 bases and J by 0 bases. CDR3 residues: CASSWRLAGGSNTGELFF. The DNA of the CDR3 is TGTGCCAGCAGCTGGAGACTAGCGGGAGGCTCGAACACCGGGGAGCTGTTTTTT.

This clonotype was observed a single time. V gene TRBV5-6 combines with J gene TRBJ1-2, with D unclear. The V end lost 4 bases, the J end lost 6 bases, and 16 bases lay between the germline ends. Germline V gene lookup returns CDR1 SGHDT and CDR2 YYEEEE. The CDR3 is 14 residues long. In DNA, the CDR3 is TGTGCCAGCAGCCCCCTCACCCCGCAGGATGGCTACACCTTC. This gives the protein CASSPLTPQDGYTF.

The chain has TRBV20-1 and TRBJ1-4; D not certain. This CDR3 has 13 residues. The V gene lost 4 bases and the J gene lost 3 bases, with 9 bases spanning the gap. Germline V lookup: CDR1 DFQATT, CDR2 SNEGSKA (reference sequence). This chain's CDR3 is CSAIMQANEKLFF. The DNA for the CDR3 is TGCAGTGCTATCATGCAGGCTAATGAAAAACTGTTTTTT.

This clonotype has only a few counts. CDR3 nucleotide sequence: TGTGCCAGCAGCTTAGTATCCGGACTAGGTGGTTACTACGAGCAGTACTTC. It is translated as CASSLVSGLGGYYEQYF. V gene TRBV7-8 combines with J gene TRBJ2-7; 7 bases align to TRBD2. CDR3 size: 17 residues. Per the germline V gene, CDR1 is SGHVS and CDR2 is FQNEAQ. The V segment lost 1 base and the J segment 3 bases; nucleotides outside the gene matches: 12.

V gene TRBV7-6 combines with J gene TRBJ2-7; TRBD1 aligns across 9 bases. V lost 5 bases, J lost 5 bases, and 10 bases stayed unmatched. Germline CDR1 SGHVS, CDR2 FNYEAQ. The CDR3 totals 15 residues. The CDR3 coding sequence is TGTGCCAGCAGCCCAATCCTGGGACAGGGCAACGAGCAGTACTTC. This sequence encodes CASSPILGQGNEQYF.